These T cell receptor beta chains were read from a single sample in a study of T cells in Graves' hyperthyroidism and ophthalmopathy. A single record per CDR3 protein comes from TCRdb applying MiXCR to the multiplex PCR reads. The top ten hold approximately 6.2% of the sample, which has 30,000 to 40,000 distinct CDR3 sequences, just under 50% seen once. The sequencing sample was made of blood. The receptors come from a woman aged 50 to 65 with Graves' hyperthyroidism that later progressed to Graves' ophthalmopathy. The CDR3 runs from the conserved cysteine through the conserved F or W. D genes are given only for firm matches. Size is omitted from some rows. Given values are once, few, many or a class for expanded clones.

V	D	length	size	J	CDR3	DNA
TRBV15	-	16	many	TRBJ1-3	CATSRKTGGSGNTIYF	TGTGCCACCAGCAGAAAGACAGGCGGCTCTGGAAACACCATATATTTT
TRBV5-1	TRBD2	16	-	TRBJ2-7	CASSLAGTSTSYEQYF	TGCGCCAGCAGCTTGGCCGGGACTAGCACCTCCTACGAGCAGTACTTC
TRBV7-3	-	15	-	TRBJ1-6	CASSFRSSYNPPLHF	TGTGCCAGCAGCTTCAGGAGCTCCTACAATCCACCCCTCCACTTT
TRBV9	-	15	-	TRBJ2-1	CASSEGGDRYNEQFF	TGTGCCAGCAGCGAGGGGGGGGACAGATACAATGAGCAGTTCTTC
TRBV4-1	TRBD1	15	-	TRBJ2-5	CASSTTGNPQETQYF	TGCGCCAGCAGCACGACAGGGAACCCCCAAGAGACCCAGTACTTC
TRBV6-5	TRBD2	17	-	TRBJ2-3	CASSRGIAGVRSNEQYF	TGTGCCAGCAGTCGGGGTATTGCGGGAGTTCGGTCCAATGAGCAGTATTTT
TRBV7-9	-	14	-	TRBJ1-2	CASSLAPGVDGYTF	TGTGCCAGCAGCTTAGCGCCCGGGGTTGACGGCTACACCTTC
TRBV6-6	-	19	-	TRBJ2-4	CASSYGWGITKVAKNIQYF	TGTGCCAGCAGTTACGGCTGGGGCATAACCAAAGTAGCCAAAAACATTCAGTACTTC
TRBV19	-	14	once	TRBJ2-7	CASGRGREYYEQYF	TGTGCCAGTGGAAGGGGCAGGGAGTACTACGAGCAGTACTTC
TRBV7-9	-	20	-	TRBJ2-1	CASSLAGDPGPQHFGDEQFF	-
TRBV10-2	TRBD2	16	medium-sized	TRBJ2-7	CASSESVGPGGYEQYF	TGCGCCAGCAGTGAGTCAGTCGGGCCGGGAGGATACGAGCAGTACTTC
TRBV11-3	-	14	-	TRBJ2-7	CASSSRGARDEQYF	TGTGCCAGCAGCTCCCGCGGGGCACGGGACGAGCAGTACTTC
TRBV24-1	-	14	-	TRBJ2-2	CATSDRGTSGELFF	TGTGCCACCAGTGATCGCGGGACTTCCGGGGAGCTGTTTTTT
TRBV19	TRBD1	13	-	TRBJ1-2	CASSADRVDGYTF	TGTGCCAGTAGTGCAGACAGGGTAGATGGCTACACCTTC
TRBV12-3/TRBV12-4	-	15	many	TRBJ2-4	CASSLNQDSKNIQYF	TGTGCCAGCAGTTTAAATCAGGACAGCAAAAACATTCAGTACTTC
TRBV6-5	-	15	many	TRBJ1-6	CASSYDNIYNSPLHF	TGTGCCAGCAGTTACGATAACATATATAATTCACCCCTCCACTTT
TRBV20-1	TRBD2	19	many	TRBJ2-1	CSARDTGTGGTGLAGEQFF	TGCAGTGCTAGAGATACGGGAACGGGAGGGACGGGTTTAGCCGGGGAGCAGTTCTTC
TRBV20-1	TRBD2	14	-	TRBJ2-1	CSASASGRNNEQFF	TGCAGTGCTAGTGCTAGCGGGAGGAACAATGAGCAGTTCTTC
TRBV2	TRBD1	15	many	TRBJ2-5	CASSEFGRGLETQYF	TGTGCCAGCAGTGAATTCGGCAGGGGGCTAGAGACCCAGTACTTC
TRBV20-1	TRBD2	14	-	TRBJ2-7	CSARGGLAPYEQYF	TGCAGTGCTAGAGGGGGACTAGCACCCTACGAGCAGTACTTC
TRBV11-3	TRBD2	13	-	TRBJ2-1	CASSERGVGEQFF	TGTGCCAGCAGCGAACGGGGGGTTGGGGAGCAGTTCTTC